This is a list of T cell receptor beta chains from one sample in a study of T-cell reconstitution after alpha-beta-depleted transplantation in children. TCRdb reprocessed the PCR reads with MiXCR, giving one entry per CDR3 protein. This table has hundreds of thousands of distinct CDR3 sequences, 15% to 20% appearing once. This material consisted of PBMCs from the stem cell graft donor, taken from the stem cell graft. The receptors here all came from a human donor who donated a stem cell graft to a child with acute myeloid leukemia. Both conserved end residues are trimmed from each CDR3. A D gene is named only where the DNA matches it firmly. Size is stated for part of the rows, as once, few or many counts, or as a class when the clone is expanded.

D,J,V,size,CDR3
.,TRBJ2-5,TRBV20-1,many,SARSSAQY
.,TRBJ2-2,TRBV6-2/TRBV6-3,few,ASSPEVGNTGELF
TRBD2,TRBJ2-1,TRBV11-3,.,ASSDASGGGYNEQF
.,TRBJ2-1,TRBV7-2,few,ASSPPQTGYFEQF
.,TRBJ2-3,TRBV7-6,many,ASSLDPTSGGTDTQY
TRBD1,TRBJ1-5,TRBV28,.,ASSFKTGVRNQPQH
.,TRBJ2-2,TRBV7-2,few,ASSTIGPSGELF
.,TRBJ1-6,TRBV12-3/TRBV12-4,.,ASSRATGNSPLH
.,TRBJ2-1,TRBV27,.,ASSLLAGGYYNEQF
.,TRBJ2-7,TRBV7-2,few,ASSPPRAASYEQY
.,TRBJ1-5,TRBV30,few,AWSVEEDQPQH
.,TRBJ2-2,TRBV27,.,ASTTRGRGTGELF
.,TRBJ1-2,TRBV20-1,.,SATTEGYYGYT
.,TRBJ2-2,TRBV5-1,many,ACSRGGELF
TRBD2,TRBJ2-7,TRBV6-2/TRBV6-3,few,ASSGAPLGGGTYEQY
.,TRBJ2-1,TRBV10-3,many,AISEANEQF
.,TRBJ1-1,TRBV7-2,many,ASSQADRPNTEAF
.,TRBJ1-4,TRBV20-1,many,SASRMTNEKLF
.,TRBJ1-4,TRBV25-1,few,ASSGGPENEKLF
.,TRBJ2-7,TRBV20-1,many,SASTGISYEQY
.,TRBJ2-3,TRBV7-3,few,ASSLNFGQPTDTQY
.,TRBJ2-7,TRBV29-1,many,SATTSIYEQY
.,TRBJ1-1,TRBV9,few,ASSTLGRNTEAF
TRBD2,TRBJ2-3,TRBV29-1,many,SVERGDSDTQY
.,TRBJ1-5,TRBV12-3/TRBV12-4,few,ASNNQPQH
TRBD2,TRBJ2-1,TRBV20-1,.,SARDLLAGGFSYNEQF
.,TRBJ2-5,TRBV6-1,.,ASSESTRSLLQETQY
TRBD2,TRBJ2-1,TRBV5-5,.,ASSLAYSGGAYNEQF
.,TRBJ2-3,TRBV5-1,.,ASSLSRALDTQY
.,TRBJ2-1,TRBV6-1,many,ASRELGNSYNEQF
.,TRBJ1-5,TRBV20-1,many,RGDPGAPRNQPQH
.,TRBJ2-1,TRBV6-5,few,ASSYSGAIYNEQF
.,TRBJ1-2,TRBV15,many,ATSPRPTWGYGYT
.,TRBJ1-6,TRBV5-1,.,ASSPGSRVPQNSPLH
.,TRBJ1-5,TRBV7-2,few,ASSLDKATIPQH
.,TRBJ2-1,TRBV14,few,ASSQVKNEQF
.,TRBJ2-5,TRBV5-4,.,ASSGVGVETQY
TRBD2,TRBJ2-7,TRBV20-1,many,SARDAGGIYEQY
.,TRBJ2-7,TRBV10-3,many,AISDPGTRAYEQY
.,TRBJ1-5,TRBV15,.,ATSSAWGGLGQPQH
.,TRBJ1-1,TRBV11-2,.,ASSLDLGKNTEAF
.,TRBJ1-5,TRBV20-1,.,SASLDSNQPQH
.,TRBJ1-1,TRBV29-1,.,SVAIGWTEAF
.,TRBJ1-1,TRBV5-5,many,ASSLTVEAF
.,TRBJ1-4,TRBV28,.,ASSSGTTNEKLF
.,TRBJ1-5,TRBV5-6,.,ARGRGNQPQH
TRBD1,TRBJ2-1,TRBV5-5,.,ASSLETGGYNEQF
.,TRBJ2-1,TRBV20-1,many,SQNKYFYEQF
TRBD2,TRBJ2-2,TRBV7-9,few,ASSRQRGSFTGELF
.,TRBJ1-6,TRBV7-9,many,ASSHTPTNSPLH
TRBD1,TRBJ2-4,TRBV3-1,once,ASSQGQGGNIQY
.,TRBJ1-1,TRBV5-1,many,ASSLTAGPMNTEAF
.,TRBJ1-5,TRBV3-1,.,ASTQDVGTYNQPQH
.,TRBJ2-5,TRBV20-1,.,SARGGGVRKTQY
.,TRBJ2-4,TRBV7-2,few,ASSPNSPGQNIQY